This T cell receptor (beta chain) was observed in a study of blood T cell repertoires in COVID-19. Study background: Samples taken during acute and convalescent COVID-19 were collected in the United States, Italy and Spain. T cells, B-cell-depleted T cells, or PBMCs provided the cDNA or gDNA that served as material.

Per the original methods: It was from reference gene primer amplification that nucleated cell counts were estimated. TCRdb keeps only in-frame clones here, not all; method: immunoSEQ multiplex PCR. V, J and clone size are those of that table, while D and trimming were read from the DNA. This table holds around 200,000 clones, 80% to 85% found once. The CDR3 has 15 amino acids. The V end was cut by 5 bases, the J end by 4 bases, with 17 bases between. The germline V gene has CDR1 SEHNR and CDR2 FQNEAQ (reference sequence). This chain joins TRBV7-9 and TRBJ1-1; D might be TRBD1 (6 bases). The specimen sequenced was peripheral blood. This clonotype was obtained from a middle-aged man with active or convalescent COVID-19. The CDR3 is CASSRGGTGGTEAFF. The DNA of the CDR3 is TGTGCCAGCAGCCGAGGGGGGACGGGAGGCACTGAAGCTTTCTTT.